Here is one T cell receptor (beta chain) with its context. This entry comes from a study of shared clonotypes between healthy human individuals. Terminally differentiated effector memory CD45RA+ cells were excluded from the naive CD8 cells, which were CD45RO-negative and positively selected for CCR7. Germline CDR1 reads SGHTA; CDR2 reads FQGTGA. V was cut by 2 bases and J by 2 bases, with 14 bases left in between. The CDR3 covers 16 residues. Libraries were prepared by immunoSEQ multiplex PCR; TCRdb keeps only in-frame clonotypes and omits some of them. The profile shows around 2,000,000 clones, roughly 91% of them singletons.

What was sequenced was naive CD8+ T cells from PBMCs. This TCR was recovered from a man aged 18 to 30 in good health. Some clones in this sample may be carry-over from other donors' samples. The rearrangement joins TRBV7-3 to TRBJ2-3; D is undetermined. The CDR3 DNA is TGTGCCAGCAGCTTAGGCAGCCCGCTCCACACAGATACGCAGTATTTT. Translation: CASSLGSPLHTDTQYF.